Below, 19 T cell receptor beta chains from the same sample are listed, as sequenced in a study of blood T cell repertoires in COVID-19. Generated by immunoSEQ multiplex PCR, the TCRdb table keeps only in-frame clones and is missing some. The data show tens of thousands of clones, with about three quarters seen just once and 40% to 60% held by the top ten. The specimen sequenced was peripheral blood. The receptor source for this set is a human donor in a cohort sampled during active COVID-19.

This chain connects TRBV30 to TRBJ2-1; 8 bases map to TRBD2. The CDR3 contains 14 residues. The germline V gene encodes CDR1 GTSNPN and CDR2 SVGIG (reference sequence). The ends lost 3 bases at V and 7 bases at J; junction bases unmatched: 8. The CDR3 DNA follows: TGTGCCTGGAGCATGGGCAGCGGGAGAAATGAGCAGTTCTTC. Its protein product is CAWSMGSGRNEQFF.

This chain uses TRBV18 with TRBJ2-7; tentatively, D is TRBD2 (5 bases). This CDR3 is built from 18 residues. The germline CDR1 and CDR2 sequences are KGHSH and LQKENI. The germline V and J ends were trimmed by 1 base and 5 bases, with 24 bases remaining between them. The CDR3 bases are TGTGCCAGCTCACCACTTCTAACGCGGGTGCCGCTGATGGACGAGCAGTACTTC. It codes for CASSPLLTRVPLMDEQYF. The entire variable domain, with the rest obtained from reference TRBV18 and TRBJ2-7, is as follows: NAGVMQNPRHLVRRRGQEARLRCSPMKGHSHVYWYRQLPEEGLKFMVYLQKENIIDESGMPKERFSAEFPKEGPSILRIQQVVRGDSAAYFCASSPLLTRVPLMDEQYFGPGTRLTVT.

The CDR3 DNA sequence: TGTGCCAGCAGCCTTACTAGCGGACAAGAGACCCAGTACTTC. Protein: CASSLTSGQETQYF. The rearrangement links TRBV3-1 (or the pseudogene TRBV3-2) to TRBJ2-5; 8 positions agree with TRBD2. The V gene end was trimmed by 4 bases and the J gene end by 2 bases; junction bases not matched to a gene: 3. The CDR3 covers 14 residues. Germline V CDR1 and CDR2: LGHDT, YNNKEL (reference sequence).

The chain is built from TRBV5-1 and TRBJ2-3, with D possibly TRBD1 on 5 matching bases. V lost 8 bases and J 5 bases, leaving 9 bases between the germline ends. Germline V CDR1 and CDR2: SGHRS, YFSETQ. The CDR3 is 11 amino acids. This CDR3 is CASGQGDTQYF. The DNA for the CDR3 is TGCGCCAGTGGGCAGGGAGATACGCAGTATTTT.

V is TRBV5-1 and J is TRBJ2-7, with D maybe TRBD1 (6 bases). The V end lost 2 bases, the J end lost 6 bases, and 15 bases lay between the germline ends. Germline V gene sequence: CDR1 SGHRS, CDR2 YFSETQ. The CDR3 is 14 amino acids. This chain's CDR3 is CASSLSQGPREQYF. In nucleotides, the CDR3 is TGCGCCAGCAGCTTATCCCAGGGGCCCCGCGAGCAGTACTTC.

This clone was detected only once. The chain carries TRBV9 and TRBJ2-1; D remains ambiguous. CDR3 length: 16 amino acids. CDR1 is SGDLS and CDR2 is YYNGEE in the germline V gene. V lost 4 bases and J lost 3, with 17 bases in between. CDR3 region: CASSRQSRIDYNEQFF. The CDR3 DNA follows: TGTGCCAGCAGCCGTCAGTCCAGGATCGACTACAATGAGCAGTTCTTC.

In DNA, the CDR3 is TGTGCCAGTACGAGGTCCAGCCCGATGGCAGATACGCAGTATTTT. This encodes CASTRSSPMADTQYF. V gene TRBV7-2 combines with J gene TRBJ2-3; D remains unclear. Germline-derived CDR1 and CDR2 are SGHTA and FQGNSA. This CDR3 is built from 15 residues. Between the trimmed V and J ends, which lost 9 bases and 4 bases, there was a span of 20 bases.

This rearrangement joins TRBV19 to TRBJ2-3; D is perhaps TRBD1 (6 bases). The germline gives CDR1 LNHDA, CDR2 SQIVND (reference sequence). V lost 7 bases and J 2 bases, leaving 22 bases between the germline ends. The CDR3 totals 17 residues. The DNA for the CDR3 is TGTGCCAGTAACCCCCACCGGGACAACCTGGACACAGATACGCAGTATTTT. Protein sequence: CASNPHRDNLDTDTQYF.

This chain uses TRBV28 with TRBJ2-1; TRBD2 matches 10 bases. The CDR3 sequence is 16 residues long. The germline V gene has CDR1 MDHEN and CDR2 SYDVKM. Trimming removed 4 bases from V and 9 bases from J; junction bases left unmatched: 12. For the CDR3, the DNA is TGTGCCAGCAGTTCCCCAGGGCGAGCGGGAGGGGGTGAGCAGTTCTTC. The encoded protein is CASSSPGRAGGGEQFF.

This chain uses TRBV28 with TRBJ2-3, with no clear D. The V gene lost 7 bases and the J gene lost 2 bases, with 13 bases spanning the gap. The CDR3 is 14 residues long. The germline V gene has CDR1 MDHEN and CDR2 SYDVKM. The CDR3 DNA reads TGTGCCAGCATCCCGCGCGGTTACACAGATACGCAGTATTTT. This encodes CASIPRGYTDTQYF.

This chain uses TRBV7-9 with TRBJ2-3; possible D gene TRBD2, 6 bases. Trimming pared 5 bases from V and 6 bases from J, leaving 18 bases between. The CDR3 covers 15 residues. CDR1 is SEHNR, CDR2 FQNEAQ, per germline (reference sequence). CDR3 nucleotides: TGTGCCAGCAGCGGGAGTGATCGGGACTGGGATACGCAGTATTTT. Its protein product is CASSGSDRDWDTQYF.

This clone was observed a handful of times. The chain is built from TRBV7-2 and TRBJ2-2, with 7 nucleotides matching TRBD2. Per the germline V gene, CDR1 is SGHTA and CDR2 is FQGNSA. After removal of 5 bases from V and 2 bases from J, the junction contained 5 bases not matched to a gene. This CDR3 is 15 amino acids long. The CDR3 coding sequence is TGTGCCAGCAGCCCCGGGACTACTAACACCGGGGAGCTGTTTTTT. It yields the protein CASSPGTTNTGELFF. The full variable domain, in which reference TRBV7-2 and TRBJ2-2 provide the parts outside the CDR3, is GAGVSQSPSNKVTEKGKDVELRCDPISGHTALYWYRQSLGQGLEFLIYFQGNSAPDKSGLPSDRFSAERTGGSVSTLTIQRTQQEDSAVYLCASSPGTTNTGELFFGEGSRLTVL.

The chain employs TRBV9 and TRBJ1-4; D is uncertain. The V end lost 8 bases, the J end lost 4 bases, and 9 bases lay between the germline ends. Germline CDR1 and CDR2: SGDLS and YYNGEE. The CDR3 length is 12 residues. The CDR3 region is CASGQLNEKLFF. The CDR3 bases are TGTGCCAGTGGGCAACTTAATGAAAAACTGTTTTTT.

This chain joins TRBV10-3 and TRBJ2-4, with a tentative D call TRBD2 (6 bases). V lost 5 bases to trimming and J lost 3 bases, with 14 bases between them. The germline V gene has CDR1 ENHRY and CDR2 SYGVKD. The CDR3 length is 15 residues. CDR3 bases: TGTGCCATCAGTCGCGGGGACGGGGACAAAAACATTCAGTACTTC. Protein product: CAISRGDGDKNIQYF.

The gene calls are TRBV28 and TRBJ2-7, with 9 bases fitting TRBD1. After removal of 5 bases from V and 6 bases from J, the junction contained 8 bases not matched to a gene. Germline loops: CDR1 MDHEN, CDR2 SYDVKM. This CDR3 has 14 amino acids. DNA for the CDR3: TGTGCCAGCAGTCCCGGGACAGGGAAACGCGAGCAGTACTTC. Protein: CASSPGTGKREQYF.

Details on this clone: The identical CDR3 is also encoded by other nucleotide sequences in the sample. This chain links TRBV6-5 with TRBJ2-1; weak D call: TRBD1 (6 bases). The CDR3 has 15 amino acids. CDR1 is MNHEY, CDR2 SVGAGI, per germline. V was clipped by 2 bases and J by 0 bases, with 8 bases between them. CDR3 sequence: CASSYDRSSYNEQFF. The CDR3 nucleotides read TGTGCCAGCAGTTACGACAGGAGCTCCTACAATGAGCAGTTCTTC.

This clone was recorded a few times. J is TRBJ2-2 and V is TRBV9, with 9 bases lining up with TRBD1. V gave up 0 bases and J gave up 7 bases; unmatched junction bases: 1. CDR1 SGDLS and CDR2 YYNGEE come from the germline V gene. This CDR3 region has 14 residues. CDR3 sequence reads: CASSVGTGVGELFF. CDR3 DNA: TGTGCCAGCAGCGTAGGGACAGGGGTCGGGGAGCTGTTTTTT.

V usage is TRBV20-1 and J usage is TRBJ2-5, with a tentative D call TRBD2 (6 bases). Germline CDR1 reads DFQATT; CDR2 reads SNEGSKA (reference sequence). The CDR3 sequence is 11 residues long. The CDR3, as DNA: TGCAGCGCACGGAGGGGAGAGACCCAGTACTTC. Translating it yields CSARRGETQYF.

With respect to this clone: This specimen includes other DNA sequences encoding the same CDR3. The genes are TRBV12-3 or TRBV12-4 and TRBJ1-3; D is unresolved. The CDR3 has 13 amino acids. V was cut by 2 bases and J by 4 bases, with 6 bases left in between. The CDR3 is CASSLNSGNTIYF. CDR3 coding DNA: TGTGCCAGCAGTTTAAACTCCGGAAACACCATATATTTT.